This T cell receptor beta chain was identified during a study of lymphopenia after photon versus proton radiotherapy. This clone is a singleton in its sample. What it recognizes is unknown. Sequenced by immunoSEQ multiplex PCR; TCRdb stores in-frame clones only, minus some. The data show about 65,000 clones, over 80% seen once. Germline assignment: CDR1 KGHSH and CDR2 LQKENI. This CDR3 has 12 residues. Trimming took 10 bases from V and 0 from J, leaving 10 bases between them. Study findings and constraints: Oligoclonal CD8+ Temra expansion after nadir drove photon patients' diversity drop. Only patients who died were analyzed for survival; proton advantage is unproven. Photon-treated patients lost naive T cells and TCR diversity; proton-treated stayed stable. In patients who died, overall survival fell as post-nadir TCR diversity dropped more.

The origin of this receptor is a man aged 80 or over with esophageal cancer. The sample in question was peripheral blood, obtained from a patient treated with proton-based radiotherapy. The gene calls are TRBV18 and TRBJ2-7; D call uncertain. CDR3 residues: CATAASSYEQYF. The CDR3 DNA is TGTGCCACTGCGGCCAGCTCCTACGAGCAGTACTTC. The entire variable domain, with the rest obtained from reference TRBV18 and TRBJ2-7, is as follows: NAGVMQNPRHLVRRRGQEARLRCSPMKGHSHVYWYRQLPEEGLKFMVYLQKENIIDESGMPKERFSAEFPKEGPSILRIQQVVRGDSAAYFCATAASSYEQYFGPGTRLTVT.